The 31 T cell receptor beta chains reported below all come from one sample, sequenced in a study of OX40 agonist ivuxolimab in advanced cancers. This table comes from immunoSEQ multiplex PCR, and its TCRdb copy is limited to in-frame clones, with some not included. In the table there are around 66,000 clones, 84% of which are singletons. This material consisted of CD4+ or CD8+ T cells sorted from blood, taken in a trial of the OX40 agonist ivuxolimab. These receptors were collected from an adult with an advanced solid tumor such as melanoma, head and neck, liver or kidney cancer.

This clone was detected only once. An end of the junction does not agree with germline; a read error may underlie this. The rearrangement joins TRBV13 to TRBJ1-4, with TRBD1 identical over 8 bases. The V gene's germline CDR1 is PRHDT and CDR2 FYEKMQ (reference sequence). CDR3 length: 14 residues. CDR3 in amino acids: CASSIGQGSEKLFF. The CDR3 DNA sequence: TGTGCCAGCAGCATAGGACAGGGAAGTGAAAAACTGTTTTTT.

The V gene is TRBV7-9, the J gene TRBJ2-5; 7 positions match TRBD2. Germline V CDR1 and CDR2: SEHNR, FQNEAQ (reference sequence). This CDR3 is 16 amino acids long. V trimming: 5 bases; J trimming: 1 base; junction bases outside the gene matches: 10. CDR3 residues: CASSPQGSGSQETQYF. The CDR3 DNA follows: TGTGCCAGCAGCCCCCAGGGTAGCGGGTCCCAAGAGACCCAGTACTTC.

This chain links TRBV6-5 with TRBJ2-7; D gene ambiguous. V was cut by 6 bases and J by 5 bases, with 17 bases left in between. From germline, CDR1 is MNHEY and CDR2 SVGAGI. This CDR3 contains 14 residues. The CDR3 here is CASRPPRQTDEQYF. The CDR3 region has the DNA TGTGCCAGCAGACCACCTCGGCAAACGGACGAGCAGTACTTC.

The genes are TRBV7-2 and TRBJ1-5; TRBD1 might be the D (5 bases). The germline V gene has CDR1 SGHTA and CDR2 FQGNSA. This CDR3 has 16 residues. V was cut by 5 bases and J by 1 base, with 15 bases left in between. This chain's CDR3 is CASSPQGGRSNQPQHF. The CDR3 DNA reads as TGTGCCAGCAGCCCGCAGGGTGGAAGGAGCAATCAGCCCCAGCATTTT.

This sequence joins TRBV19 and TRBJ1-1, with D perhaps matching TRBD1 (6 bases). Germline V gene data show CDR1 as LNHDA and CDR2 as SQIVND (reference sequence). Trimming cost V 4 bases and J 0 bases, with 9 bases left between them. This CDR3 spans 14 amino acids. CDR3 sequence (DNA): TGTGCCAGTAGTAAGGACAGATTGAACACTGAAGCTTTCTTT. Protein sequence: CASSKDRLNTEAFF.

This chain links TRBV25-1 with TRBJ2-1; 7 bases fit TRBD2. V trimming: 8 bases; J trimming: 3 bases; junction bases outside the gene matches: 10. Looked up from germline, CDR1 is MGHDK and CDR2 is SYGVNS. This CDR3 has 15 amino acids. This chain's CDR3 is CASGGRVGIYNEQFF. The DNA of the CDR3 is TGTGCCAGCGGGGGGAGGGTCGGAATCTACAATGAGCAGTTCTTC.

This clone was picked up one time. V gene TRBV5-6 combines with J gene TRBJ2-2; 8 nucleotides agree with TRBD1. The germline gives CDR1 SGHDT, CDR2 YYEEEE. V shed 3 bases and J 6 bases; nucleotides not matched to a gene: 10. This CDR3 has 16 residues. In DNA form, the CDR3 reads TGTGCCAGCAGCTCGCAAGGACAGGGTGTTGCCGGGGAGCTGTTTTTT. It is translated as CASSSQGQGVAGELFF.

In DNA, the CDR3 is TGTGCCAGCTCACCCGGGACGGCTACTAGCACAGATACGCAGTATTTT. Translating gives CASSPGTATSTDTQYF. V is TRBV18 and J is TRBJ2-3, with D perhaps assigned TRBD1 or TRBD2 (5 bases each). CDR1 KGHSH and CDR2 LQKENI come from the germline V gene. There are 16 residues in the CDR3. Trimming left V 3 bases short and J 0 bases short, with 13 bases between.

The chain links TRBV6-5 to TRBJ1-2; D perhaps matches TRBD1 (6 bases). CDR1 is MNHEY and CDR2 is SVGAGI in the germline V gene. The CDR3 has 13 residues. The V gene lost 6 bases and the J gene lost 6 bases, with 14 bases spanning the gap. DNA for the CDR3: TGTGCCAGCAGAGGTGGGCAGGGGCATGGCTACACCTTC. Its protein product is CASRGGQGHGYTF.

The V call is TRBV7-8, the J call TRBJ2-5, with D unclear. The CDR3 length is 13 residues. CDR1 SGHVS and CDR2 FQNEAQ come from the germline V gene. V lost 5 bases, J lost 7 bases, and 14 bases lay in between. The CDR3 DNA reads as TGTGCCAGCAGCCTAGGGCTAGTGGGGACCCAGTACTTC. It codes for CASSLGLVGTQYF.

The table lists this clone with a count of one. CDR3 region: CAWCLGRATEAFF. The CDR3 DNA reads as TGTGCCTGGTGCCTCGGACGGGCCACTGAAGCTTTCTTT. The V gene is TRBV30, the J gene TRBJ1-1; no reliable D call. CDR3 size: 13 residues. Germline V gives CDR1 GTSNPN, CDR2 SVGIG (reference sequence). Trimming took 5 bases from V and 4 from J, leaving 14 bases between them.

The rearrangement links TRBV28 to TRBJ1-2; D is ambiguous. The CDR3 totals 11 residues. The germline gives CDR1 MDHEN, CDR2 SYDVKM. Trimming left V 1 base short and J 6 bases short, with 3 bases between. CDR3 amino acids: CASSLFDGYTF. CDR3 nucleotide sequence: TGTGCCAGCAGTTTATTCGATGGCTACACCTTC.

The rearrangement links TRBV5-4 to TRBJ2-5, with 9 bases lining up with TRBD1. V was pared by 4 bases and J by 1 base, with 5 bases of the junction left unmatched. Germline CDR1 reads SGHNT; CDR2 reads YYREEE (reference sequence). CDR3 size: 15 residues. CDR3 sequence: CASSRKQGAQETQYF. CDR3 sequence (DNA): TGTGCCAGCAGCAGGAAACAGGGGGCCCAAGAGACCCAGTACTTC.

This clone was seen only once. J is TRBJ1-1 and V is TRBV9; the D gene is possibly TRBD1 (5 bases). Germline values: CDR1 SGDLS, CDR2 YYNGEE. The CDR3 spans 15 residues. Trimming took 4 bases from V and 1 from J, leaving 14 bases between them. The CDR3 here is CASSPRGDWNTEAFF. CDR3 DNA: TGTGCCAGCAGCCCGCGAGGGGACTGGAACACTGAAGCTTTCTTT. The full variable domain, rest sourced from reference TRBV9 and TRBJ1-1, is DSGVTQTPKHLITATGQRVTLRCSPRSGDLSVYWYQQSLDQGLQFLIQYYNGEERAKGNILERFSAQQFPDLHSELNLSSLELGDSALYFCASSPRGDWNTEAFFGQGTRLTVV.

The chain joins TRBV16 to TRBJ1-4; no reliable D call. Trimming removed 4 bases at V and 0 bases at J, with 15 bases between. This CDR3 region has 17 residues. CDR1 KGHSY and CDR2 FQNENV come from the germline V gene. The CDR3 DNA sequence: TGTGCCAGCAGCCGCGCGAATCAACCTGCAACTAATGAAAAACTGTTTTTT. Translating gives CASSRANQPATNEKLFF.

This sequence joins TRBV6-7 and TRBJ2-7; 8 nucleotides match TRBD1. TRBV6-7 belongs to the ORF category, with a function that is uncertain. V gave up 2 bases and J gave up 5 bases; unmatched junction bases: 11. The CDR3 length is 16 residues. The CDR3 region has the DNA TGTGCCAGCAGTTACCGGCCGGGACAGGATAACCACGAGCAGTACTTC. Translating it yields CASSYRPGQDNHEQYF.

J is TRBJ2-7 and V is TRBV28; D remains unclear. V was pared by 3 bases and J by 4 bases, with 16 bases between. The CDR3 contains 15 residues. In germline, CDR1 is MDHEN, CDR2 SYDVKM. The CDR3 DNA reads TGTGCCAGCAGTTTCTTGGCAGCTCAGTCTTACGAGCAGTACTTC. This codes for CASSFLAAQSYEQYF.

The chain has TRBV7-9 and TRBJ2-7, with 7 bases aligning to TRBD1. Germline V lookup: CDR1 SEHNR, CDR2 FQNEAQ (reference sequence). J gave up 7 bases and V 4 bases, and 10 bases lay outside the gene matches. This CDR3 region has 14 residues. The CDR3: CASSSGTVGWEQYF. The CDR3 DNA reads TGTGCCAGCAGCTCCGGGACAGTCGGTTGGGAGCAGTACTTC.

The chain links TRBV9 to TRBJ2-1; 7 positions agree with TRBD2. Losses at the gene ends were 1 base for V and 7 bases for J; bases not matched to a gene: 5. Germline V gene data show CDR1 as SGDLS and CDR2 as YYNGEE. The CDR3 is made up of 14 amino acids. CDR3 coding DNA: TGTGCCAGCAGCGTATCTAGCGGTAGTAATGAGCAGTTCTTC. Protein product: CASSVSSGSNEQFF. The variable domain in full, with the rest retrieved from reference TRBV9 and TRBJ2-1, is DSGVTQTPKHLITATGQRVTLRCSPRSGDLSVYWYQQSLDQGLQFLIQYYNGEERAKGNILERFSAQQFPDLHSELNLSSLELGDSALYFCASSVSSGSNEQFFGPGTRLTVL.

This rearrangement joins TRBV27 to TRBJ2-7; D is unclear. The CDR3 is 16 residues long. Looked up from germline, CDR1 is MNHEY and CDR2 is SMNVEV (reference sequence). The V end was cut by 8 bases, the J end by 0 bases, with 20 bases between. The CDR3 coding sequence is TGTGCCAGCGGCCCCGGTTTAGGCGGCTCCTCCTACGAGCAGTACTTC. Translation gives CASGPGLGGSSYEQYF.

This clone has just one count. The rearrangement joins TRBV6-1 to TRBJ1-3; weak D call: TRBD1 (5 bases). V lost 7 bases to trimming and J lost 0 bases, with 13 bases between them. The germline V gene encodes CDR1 MNHNS and CDR2 SASEGT. The CDR3 length is 15 residues. The CDR3 bases are TGTGCCAGCAAAGCCAGGGAAGTCTCTGGAAACACCATATATTTT. As protein: CASKAREVSGNTIYF.

The rearrangement joins TRBV10-3 to TRBJ2-7; D possibly matches TRBD1 or TRBD2 (5 bases each). The V end was cut by 4 bases, the J end by 2 bases, with 12 bases between. This CDR3 has 14 residues. Germline assignment: CDR1 ENHRY and CDR2 SYGVKD. The CDR3 spells CAISAGTGPYEQYF. The CDR3 bases are TGTGCCATCAGTGCCGGGACCGGACCCTACGAGCAGTACTTC.

The chain is built from TRBV7-2 and TRBJ2-7; no clear D gene. This CDR3 is built from 14 residues. Germline assignment: CDR1 SGHTA and CDR2 FQGNSA. Trimming removed 4 bases at V and 2 bases at J, with 12 bases between. CDR3 nucleotides: TGTGCCAGCAGCTCGCCGACTGGGACCTACGAGCAGTACTTC. It translates to CASSSPTGTYEQYF.

The V gene is TRBV19, the J gene TRBJ2-1, with D unresolved. This CDR3 is 11 amino acids long. Germline CDR1 and CDR2: LNHDA and SQIVND (reference sequence). Deletions cut 3 bases from V and 11 bases from J, with 8 bases between. Here the CDR3 DNA reads TGTGCCAGTAGTATGTGGGGTCAGCAGTTCTTC. Amino acids: CASSMWGQQFF.

The chain links TRBV11-2 to TRBJ2-1, with D possibly matching TRBD2 (6 bases). V was trimmed by 8 bases and J by 0 bases, leaving 14 bases between them. This CDR3 region has 15 residues. The germline V gene encodes CDR1 SGHAT and CDR2 FQNNGV. The CDR3 coding sequence is TGTGCCAGCGGCTATAATAGCGGCTCCTACAATGAGCAGTTCTTC. This encodes CASGYNSGSYNEQFF.

The V gene is TRBV11-2, the J gene TRBJ2-1; tentative D call: TRBD2 (5 bases). The CDR3 is 16 residues long. Germline V CDR1 and CDR2: SGHAT, FQNNGV. V lost 0 bases and J lost 0, with 9 bases in between. CDR3: CASSLDPGSSYNEQFF. The CDR3 nucleotides are TGTGCCAGCAGCTTAGATCCGGGAAGCTCCTACAATGAGCAGTTCTTC.

This clone was seen a handful of times. The gene calls are TRBV20-1 and TRBJ1-2; D is unclear. This CDR3 comprises 11 residues. CDR1 and CDR2 (germline): DFQATT, SNEGSKA (reference sequence). Here the CDR3 reads CSGLASDGYTF. The CDR3 DNA reads TGCAGCGGATTAGCCTCAGATGGCTACACCTTC.

The rearrangement links TRBV28 to TRBJ1-2, with 8 bases identical to TRBD1. CDR3 length: 15 residues. The J segment lost 7 bases and the V segment lost 2 bases, leaving 9 bases of the junction unmatched. Germline values: CDR1 MDHEN, CDR2 SYDVKM. The CDR3 DNA follows: TGTGCCAGCAGTTTACCGGGACAGGCGTTTTTTGGCTACACCTTC. Translated, it gives CASSLPGQAFFGYTF.

J is TRBJ2-3 and V is TRBV5-5, with 7 bases matching TRBD2. The CDR3 runs to 15 residues. Losses at the gene ends were 2 bases for V and 2 bases for J; bases not matched to a gene: 5. CDR1 and CDR2 (germline): SGHKS, YYEKEE (reference sequence). The CDR3 spells CASSFPGGNTDTQYF. The CDR3 coding sequence is TGTGCCAGCAGCTTCCCCGGGGGGAACACAGATACGCAGTATTTT.

The V call is TRBV19, the J call TRBJ1-1; D is unclear. The ends were cut back, 8 bases at V and 0 bases at J, with 10 bases in the middle. In germline, CDR1 is LNHDA, CDR2 SQIVND (reference sequence). This CDR3 spans 13 amino acids. CDR3 sequence reads: CASCSGLNTEAFF. The CDR3 DNA reads TGTGCCAGTTGTAGCGGCCTGAACACTGAAGCTTTCTTT.

A single count supports this clone. The chain uses TRBV9 and TRBJ2-5; 13 bases align to TRBD2. The CDR3 is 17 amino acids. Losses at the gene ends were 4 bases for V and 3 bases for J; bases not matched to a gene: 9. CDR1 is SGDLS, CDR2 YYNGEE, per germline. The CDR3 spells CASSPGTSGAGKETQYF. The CDR3 DNA follows: TGTGCCAGCAGCCCCGGGACTAGCGGGGCGGGGAAAGAGACCCAGTACTTC.